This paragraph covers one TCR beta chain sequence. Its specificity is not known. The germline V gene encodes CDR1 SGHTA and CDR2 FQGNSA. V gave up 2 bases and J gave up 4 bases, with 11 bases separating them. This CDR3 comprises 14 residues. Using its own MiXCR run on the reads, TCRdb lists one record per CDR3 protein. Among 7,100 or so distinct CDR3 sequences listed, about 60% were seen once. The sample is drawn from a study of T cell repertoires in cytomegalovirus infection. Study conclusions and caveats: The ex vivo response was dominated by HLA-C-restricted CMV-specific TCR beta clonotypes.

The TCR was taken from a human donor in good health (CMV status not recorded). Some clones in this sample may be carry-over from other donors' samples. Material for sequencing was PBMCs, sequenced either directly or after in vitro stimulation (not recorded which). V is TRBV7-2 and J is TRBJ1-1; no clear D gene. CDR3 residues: CASSLTGVGTEAFF. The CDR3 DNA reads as TGTGCCAGCAGCTTAACCGGGGTTGGCACTGAAGCTTTCTTT.